The entry below gives a single T cell receptor beta chain sequence along with its context. CDR3 size: 14 residues. V was shortened by 5 bases and J by 4 bases, with 14 bases between the two germline ends. Germline loops: CDR1 MNHEY, CDR2 SVGEGT. The data stem from a study of blood T cell repertoires in COVID-19. For the study at large: Sites in the United States, Italy and Spain provided acute and convalescent COVID-19 samples. PBMCs, B-cell-depleted T cells, or T cells were the source of the cDNA or gDNA that made up the material.

Original analysis: Amplification from reference gene primers served as the basis for estimated nucleated cell counts. The method was immunoSEQ multiplex PCR; TCRdb's version includes in-frame clones alone and lacks a portion of them. From that table come the V and J calls and clone size; the DNA was used to work out D and trimming. Of some 130,000 clones listed, over 75% are singletons. Sequencing was carried out using peripheral blood. V and J are TRBV6-2 or TRBV6-3 and TRBJ1-2; D remains unclear. This TCR was sampled from a man aged 80 or over with acute or convalescent COVID-19. For the CDR3, the DNA is TGTGCCAGCAGTCCCGACATAGGCGTCTATGGCTACACCTTC. It translates to CASSPDIGVYGYTF.